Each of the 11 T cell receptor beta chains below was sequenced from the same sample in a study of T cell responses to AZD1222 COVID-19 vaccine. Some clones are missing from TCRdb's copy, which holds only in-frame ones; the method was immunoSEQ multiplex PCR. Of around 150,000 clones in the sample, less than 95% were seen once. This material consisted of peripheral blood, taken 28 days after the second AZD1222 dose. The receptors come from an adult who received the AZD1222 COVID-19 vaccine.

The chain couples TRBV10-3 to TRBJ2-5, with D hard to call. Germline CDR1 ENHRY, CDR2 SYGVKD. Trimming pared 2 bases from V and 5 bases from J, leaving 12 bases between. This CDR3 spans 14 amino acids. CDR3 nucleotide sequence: TGTGCCATCAGTGAGCAGCTAACCGGGGAGACCCAGTACTTC. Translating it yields CAISEQLTGETQYF.

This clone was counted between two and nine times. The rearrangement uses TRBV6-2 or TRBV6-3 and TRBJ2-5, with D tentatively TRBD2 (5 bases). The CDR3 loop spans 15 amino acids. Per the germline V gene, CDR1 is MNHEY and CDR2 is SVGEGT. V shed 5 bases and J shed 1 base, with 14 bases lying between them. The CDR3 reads CASSTWTGSQETQYF. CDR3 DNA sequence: TGTGCCAGCAGTACTTGGACGGGATCCCAAGAGACCCAGTACTTC.

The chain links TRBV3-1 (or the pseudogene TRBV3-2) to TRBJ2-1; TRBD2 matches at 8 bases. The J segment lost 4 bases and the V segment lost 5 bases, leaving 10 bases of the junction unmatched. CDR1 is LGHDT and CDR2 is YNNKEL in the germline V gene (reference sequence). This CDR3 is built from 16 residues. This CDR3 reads CASSRLAGGLYNEQFF. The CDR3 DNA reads TGTGCCAGCAGCAGACTCGCGGGGGGCCTATACAATGAGCAGTTCTTC.

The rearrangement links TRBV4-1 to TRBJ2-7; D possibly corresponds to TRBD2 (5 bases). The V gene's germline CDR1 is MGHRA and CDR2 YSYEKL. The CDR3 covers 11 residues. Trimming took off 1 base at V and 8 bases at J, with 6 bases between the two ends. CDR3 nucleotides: TGCGCCAGCAGCCAAGGGGAGAAGCAGTACTTC. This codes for CASSQGEKQYF.

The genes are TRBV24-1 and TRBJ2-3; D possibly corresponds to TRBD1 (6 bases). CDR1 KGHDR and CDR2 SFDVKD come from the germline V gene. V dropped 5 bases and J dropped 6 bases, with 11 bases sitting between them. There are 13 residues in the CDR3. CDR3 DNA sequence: TGTGCCACCAGTGGTGGGGGCCTTGATACGCAGTATTTT. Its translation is CATSGGGLDTQYF.

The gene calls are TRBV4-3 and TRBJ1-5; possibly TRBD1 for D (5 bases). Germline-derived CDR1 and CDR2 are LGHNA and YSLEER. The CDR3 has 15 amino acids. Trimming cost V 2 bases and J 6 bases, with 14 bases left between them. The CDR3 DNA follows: TGCGCCAGCAGCCAACAGGACACCCCGGGTCAGCCCCAGCATTTT. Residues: CASSQQDTPGQPQHF.

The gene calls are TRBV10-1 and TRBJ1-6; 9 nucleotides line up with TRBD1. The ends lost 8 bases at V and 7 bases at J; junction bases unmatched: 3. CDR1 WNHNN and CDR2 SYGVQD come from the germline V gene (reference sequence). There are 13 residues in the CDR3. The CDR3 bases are TGCGCCAGCGGGACAGGGCTCAATTCACCCCTCCACTTT. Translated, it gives CASGTGLNSPLHF.

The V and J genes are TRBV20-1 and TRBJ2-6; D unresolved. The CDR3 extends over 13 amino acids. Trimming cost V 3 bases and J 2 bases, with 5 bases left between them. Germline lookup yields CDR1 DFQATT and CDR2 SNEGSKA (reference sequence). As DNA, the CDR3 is TGCAGTGCTAGTATGCCTGGGGCCAACGTCCTGACTTTC. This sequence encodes CSASMPGANVLTF.

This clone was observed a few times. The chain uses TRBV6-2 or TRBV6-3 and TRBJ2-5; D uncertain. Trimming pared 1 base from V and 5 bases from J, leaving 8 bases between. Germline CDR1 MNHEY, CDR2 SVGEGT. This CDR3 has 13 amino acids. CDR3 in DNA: TGTGCCAGCAGTTACTTAGCCGGGGAGACCCAGTACTTC. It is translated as CASSYLAGETQYF.

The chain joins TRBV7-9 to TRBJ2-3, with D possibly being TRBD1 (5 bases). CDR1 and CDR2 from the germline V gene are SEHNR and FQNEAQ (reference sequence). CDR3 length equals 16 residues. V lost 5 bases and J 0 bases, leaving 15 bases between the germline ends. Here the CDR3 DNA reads TGTGCCAGCAGCCCCCCGGCAGGGTCTAGCACAGATACGCAGTATTTT. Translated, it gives CASSPPAGSSTDTQYF.

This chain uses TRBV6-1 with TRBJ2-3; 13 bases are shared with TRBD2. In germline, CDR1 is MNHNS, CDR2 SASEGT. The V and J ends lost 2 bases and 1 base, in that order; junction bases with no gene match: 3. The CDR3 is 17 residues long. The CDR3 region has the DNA TGTGCCAGCAGTGAATCAGGACTAGCGGGAGGCACAGATACGCAGTATTTT. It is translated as CASSESGLAGGTDTQYF.